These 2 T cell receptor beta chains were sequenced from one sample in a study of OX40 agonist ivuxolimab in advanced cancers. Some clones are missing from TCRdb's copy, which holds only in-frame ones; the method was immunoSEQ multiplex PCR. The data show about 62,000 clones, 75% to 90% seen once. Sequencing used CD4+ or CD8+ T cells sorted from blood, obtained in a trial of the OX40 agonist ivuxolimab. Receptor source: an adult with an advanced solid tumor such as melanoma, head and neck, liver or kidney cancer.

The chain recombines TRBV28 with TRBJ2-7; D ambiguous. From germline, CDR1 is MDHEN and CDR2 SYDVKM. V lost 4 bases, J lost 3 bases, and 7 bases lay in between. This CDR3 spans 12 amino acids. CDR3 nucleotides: TGTGCCAGCAGTTCACGGATCTACGAGCAGTACTTC. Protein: CASSSRIYEQYF. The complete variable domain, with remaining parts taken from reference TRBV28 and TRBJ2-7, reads DVKVTQSSRYLVKRTGEKVFLECVQDMDHENMFWYRQDPGLGLRLIYFSYDVKMKEKGDIPEGYSVSREKKERFSLILESASTNQTSMYLCASSSRIYEQYFGPGTRLTVT.

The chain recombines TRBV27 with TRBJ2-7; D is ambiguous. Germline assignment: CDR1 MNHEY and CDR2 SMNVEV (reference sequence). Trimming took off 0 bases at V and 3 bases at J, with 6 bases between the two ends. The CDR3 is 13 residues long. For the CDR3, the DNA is TGTGCCAGCAGTTTATCGGGCAACTACGAGCAGTACTTC. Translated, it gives CASSLSGNYEQYF.